The 14 T cell receptor beta chains below were found in one sample sequenced in a study of regulatory T cells in long-lasting Graves disease. Time point denoted: newly diagnosed GD, antithyroid drugs for less than 3 months. Construction of the TCR library relied on RNA isolated from PBMCs. Library construction for TCR beta used iRepertoire HTBI primers and Arm-PCR of CDR3 regions. TCRdb analysed the multiplex PCR reads with MiXCR anew, one entry per CDR3 protein. Found here are 300,000 to 450,000 distinct CDR3 sequences, 15% to 19% of them singletons; the top ten hold 22%. This specimen was peripheral blood mononuclear cells (PBMCs), taken at new diagnosis, from a patient treated with antithyroid drugs. Every receptor here comes from a female donor with Graves disease.

On this clonotype: This may be a read error, as it is one base from a much larger clone. The gene calls are TRBV19 and TRBJ2-1, with 9 bases matching TRBD2. This CDR3 contains 15 residues. Germline assignment: CDR1 LNHDA and CDR2 SQIVND (reference sequence). CDR3 sequence (DNA): TGTGCCAGTAGTATTAGCGGGGGATCCTGCAATGAGCAGTTCTTC. It yields the protein CASSISGGSCNEQFF. The variable domain in full, completed from reference TRBV19 and TRBJ2-1, reads DGGITQSPKYLFRKEGQNVTLSCEQNLNHDAMYWYRQDPGQGLRLIYYSQIVNDFQKGDIAEGYSVSREKKESFPLTVTSAQKNPTAFYLCASSISGGSCNEQFFGPGTRLTVL.

The table lists this clonotype with many counts. The chain recombines TRBV3-1 with TRBJ1-1; D is possibly TRBD1 (6 bases). The CDR3 sequence is 16 residues long. Germline values: CDR1 LGHDT, CDR2 YNNKEL (reference sequence). The V gene lost 3 bases and the J gene lost 4 bases, with 18 bases spanning the gap. The CDR3 DNA sequence: TGTGCCAGCAGCCAGGTCCTCGGGGGCGGGAGCACTGAAGCTTTCTTT. Its translation is CASSQVLGGGSTEAFF. Full variable domain (rest looked up from reference TRBV3-1 and TRBJ1-1): DTAVSQTPKYLVTQMGNDKSIKCEQNLGHDTMYWYKQDSKKFLKIMFSYNNKELIINETVPNRFSPKSPDKAHLNLHINSLELGDSAVYFCASSQVLGGGSTEAFFGQGTRLTVV.

This clonotype was seen at least ten times. This CDR3 is CAISVAGRWEQYF. The CDR3, as DNA: TGTGCCATCAGTGTCGCGGGGCGTTGGGAGCAGTACTTC. V is TRBV10-3 and J is TRBJ2-7; D might be TRBD2 (6 bases). This CDR3 spans 13 amino acids. Trimming shortened V by 4 bases and J by 7 bases, and 14 bases separated the two germline ends. Germline assignment: CDR1 ENHRY and CDR2 SYGVKD.

This clonotype was recorded many times. As DNA, the CDR3 is TGTGCCTGGAGTCCCGACAGGTTCACTGAAGCTTTCTTT. Residues: CAWSPDRFTEAFF. This chain links TRBV30 with TRBJ1-1; possible D gene TRBD1, 6 bases. CDR1 and CDR2 (germline): GTSNPN, SVGIG (reference sequence). There are 13 residues in the CDR3. Trimming left V 2 bases short and J 4 bases short, with 11 bases between.

This clonotype was recorded at least ten times. The chain employs TRBV27 and TRBJ2-3; a weak D match, TRBD1 (5 bases). CDR3 size: 12 residues. CDR1 is MNHEY, CDR2 SMNVEV, per germline (reference sequence). V lost 8 bases and J lost 10, with 16 bases in between. CDR3 coding DNA: TGTGCCAGCTTCGTAGGGGCGTGGGCGCAGTATTTT. It specifies CASFVGAWAQYF.

This clonotype was seen ten or more times. V gene TRBV7-6 combines with J gene TRBJ1-1, with a possible D match to TRBD1 (5 bases). The CDR3 totals 15 residues. Trimming took off 3 bases at V and 0 bases at J, with 11 bases between the two ends. The germline gives CDR1 SGHVS, CDR2 FNYEAQ. CDR3 coding DNA: TGTGCCAGCAGCTTTGGGACGGACCTGAACACTGAAGCTTTCTTT. Its translation is CASSFGTDLNTEAFF.

This clonotype was observed many times. The chain is built from TRBV12-3 or TRBV12-4 and TRBJ2-7, with a weak D call TRBD2 (6 bases). Trimming took off 5 bases at V and 0 bases at J, with 17 bases between the two ends. The CDR3 extends over 16 amino acids. CDR3 sequence (DNA): TGTGCCAGCAGTAACAAACAAAGGGGACTCTCCTACGAGCAGTACTTC. As protein: CASSNKQRGLSYEQYF.

CDR3 sequence: CASSPPTGKNTEAFF. The CDR3 nucleotides are TGTGCCAGCTCACCACCGACAGGGAAGAACACTGAAGCTTTCTTT. V gene TRBV18 combines with J gene TRBJ1-1; 7 positions match TRBD1. CDR3 length: 15 amino acids. Germline assignment: CDR1 KGHSH and CDR2 LQKENI. V was clipped by 0 bases and J by 1 base; unmatched bases: 2.

V and J are TRBV6-8 and TRBJ2-7, with D possibly being TRBD1 (5 bases). From germline, CDR1 is MNHGY and CDR2 SAAAGT. Trimming left V 7 bases short and J 6 bases short, with 19 bases between. This CDR3 has 14 amino acids. The CDR3 sequence is CASTPSASRGEQYF. The CDR3 bases are TGTGCCAGCACCCCCAGCGCCAGTAGGGGCGAGCAGTACTTC.

Of note for this clonotype: This may stem from a read error, because a much larger clone lies one nucleotide away. The J gene is TRBJ1-1, the V gene TRBV12-3 or TRBV12-4, with no clear D. The CDR3 is 13 residues long. Trimming pared 5 bases from V and 6 bases from J, leaving 13 bases between. CDR3 region: CASSPMSPAEAFF. DNA for the CDR3: TGTGCCAGCAGTCCCATGTCCCCGGCTGAAGCTTTCTTT.

The J gene is TRBJ1-6, the V gene TRBV3-1; TRBD1 is a possible D gene (6 bases). The germline CDR1 and CDR2 sequences are LGHDT and YNNKEL (reference sequence). Trimming removed 3 bases from V and 10 bases from J, with 13 bases in between. CDR3 length equals 14 residues. CDR3 sequence reads: CASSHGDTRSPLHF. As DNA, the CDR3 is TGTGCCAGCAGCCACGGGGACACCAGATCACCCCTCCACTTT.

The V and J genes are TRBV12-5 and TRBJ1-1, with D possibly TRBD1 on 5 matching bases. The germline gives CDR1 LGHNT, CDR2 FRNRAP. CDR3 length equals 13 residues. V lost 5 bases, J lost 1 base, and 8 bases lay in between. This CDR3 is CASGKTENTEAFF. CDR3 sequence (DNA): TGTGCTAGTGGTAAGACAGAGAACACTGAAGCTTTCTTT.

This clonotype was counted ten times or more. This sequence joins TRBV7-9 and TRBJ2-1, with D tentatively TRBD1 or TRBD2 (5 bases each). The germline gives CDR1 SEHNR, CDR2 FQNEAQ (reference sequence). The CDR3 runs 15 residues. V lost 1 base to trimming and J lost 9 bases, with 16 bases between them. The DNA for the CDR3 is TGTGCCAGCAGCTTAGAGGTAGGGGAGAGCGTTGAGCAGTTCTTC. This codes for CASSLEVGESVEQFF.

The V and J genes are TRBV5-1 and TRBJ2-3, with 11 positions matching TRBD1. This CDR3 spans 15 amino acids. CDR1 is SGHRS, CDR2 YFSETQ, per germline. Trimming at V came to 2 bases and at J to 4 bases, leaving 3 bases not matched to a gene. CDR3 DNA sequence: TGCGCCAGCAGCTTTGGACAGGGGGCAGCAGATACGCAGTATTTT. Translation gives CASSFGQGAADTQYF.